This T cell receptor (beta chain) derives from a study of blood T cell repertoires in COVID-19. There are 14 residues in the CDR3. In germline, CDR1 is MNHEY, CDR2 SVGAGI. Trimming stripped 6 bases from V and 7 bases from J, with 18 bases between. Original processing notes: Estimates of nucleated cell counts were drawn from the amplification of reference gene primers. Profiling relied on immunoSEQ multiplex PCR, and the TCRdb table lists in-frame clones only, not all of them. V and J calls and clone size are copied from that table; D and trimming were computed from the DNA. The table includes 150,000 to 200,000 clones, around 86% detected once.

The source of this sequence is a man between 65 and 80 years old with acute or convalescent COVID-19. The gene calls are TRBV6-5 and TRBJ1-1; D may be TRBD1 (5 bases). Sequencing used peripheral blood. CDR3 sequence: CASSRQGKGGEAFF. CDR3 coding DNA: TGTGCCAGCAGCCGTCAGGGAAAAGGTGGTGAAGCTTTCTTT.